The entry below describes one T cell receptor (beta chain). The antigen is unknown. This sample is drawn from a study of a mutant IDH1 vaccine in newly diagnosed glioma. Study-level information: Vaccines began 4-6 weeks after radiotherapy alone, or with temozolomide cycles.

Indicated time point: week 11, during vaccination. A single vaccine dose contained 300 ug of mutant IDH1 20-mer peptide, and topical imiquimod was used with it. The repertoire was sequenced with immunoSEQ multiplex PCR; TCRdb's copy has only in-frame clones and lacks some. Found here are about 66,000 clones, approximately 80% of them singletons; the top ten hold around 3.5%. The ends lost 5 bases at V and 6 bases at J; junction bases unmatched: 11. The CDR3 runs to 14 residues. Germline loops: CDR1 GTSNPN, CDR2 SVGIG (reference sequence). This TCR was recovered from a man aged 25-40 years with glioma. Source: PBMCs, taken from a glioma patient whose treatment included an IDH1 peptide vaccine. The chain couples TRBV30 to TRBJ2-7, with TRBD1 matching over 9 bases. CDR3 nucleotides: TGTGCCTGGGACAGGGGGGTTGTCCCGGGCGAGCAGTACTTC. It yields the protein CAWDRGVVPGEQYF.